This TCR beta chain was documented in a study of shared T cell receptors in the human thymus. TCRdb's table, derived via immunoSEQ multiplex PCR, lists solely in-frame clones and lacks some. The sample shows roughly 660,000 clones, approximately 90% of them seen only once. V gave up 6 bases and J gave up 1 base, with 16 bases separating them. Looked up from germline, CDR1 is SNHLY and CDR2 is FYNNEI. This CDR3 is built from 16 residues. This same sample was also part of a study on human thymus T cells. That source notes: Each of the donors was a healthy Finnish infant who was undergoing open corrective cardiac surgery for congenital heart defects. Surgeons resected thymus tissue during corrective heart surgery. Repertoires from thymus and blood appeared to show biased V and J gene usage. Thymic TCR repertoires of unrelated people reportedly overlapped highly.

The sequencing sample was made of thymocytes. The chain links TRBV2 to TRBJ1-5; D possibly corresponds to TRBD1 (6 bases). The TCR comes from a boy in the first two years of life with a congenital heart defect. The CDR3 bases are TGTGCCAGCAGAGACCGGGACAACCTAAGCAATCAGCCCCAGCATTTT. Its protein product is CASRDRDNLSNQPQHF.